Presented here are 10 T cell receptor beta chains from one specimen sequenced in a study of T cell changes during pregnancy in multiple sclerosis. Measured with immunoSEQ multiplex PCR; TCRdb has only the in-frame clones, and not every one. Of 50,000 to 65,000 clones in the sample, 75% to 90% were seen once. This specimen consisted of peripheral blood, obtained after pregnancy. The receptor set was obtained from a female donor with multiple sclerosis, enrolled in a pregnancy study.

The chain recombines TRBV9 with TRBJ1-3; TRBD1 might be the D (5 bases). V was clipped by 2 bases and J by 4 bases, with 13 bases between them. CDR3 size: 15 residues. Germline V gene lookup returns CDR1 SGDLS and CDR2 YYNGEE. CDR3 sequence reads: CASSVTGTLGNTIYF. The DNA of the CDR3 is TGTGCCAGCAGCGTTACAGGAACGCTCGGAAACACCATATATTTT.

The rearrangement uses TRBV4-1 and TRBJ1-4; D uncertain. V lost 1 base, J lost 0 bases, and 15 bases lay in between. The CDR3 contains 18 residues. Germline assignment: CDR1 MGHRA and CDR2 YSYEKL. CDR3 protein: CASSQVGADRSTNEKLFF. The CDR3 coding sequence is TGCGCCAGCAGCCAAGTGGGCGCCGACCGATCAACTAATGAAAAACTGTTTTTT.

This clone was counted a single time. The rearrangement links TRBV19 to TRBJ1-1; maybe TRBD1 (5 bases). Looked up from germline, CDR1 is LNHDA and CDR2 is SQIVND (reference sequence). The CDR3 has 13 amino acids. The V and J ends lost 6 bases and 1 base respectively, with 9 bases between them. Here the CDR3 reads CASSRDGNTEAFF. The CDR3 coding sequence is TGTGCCAGTAGCAGGGATGGGAACACTGAAGCTTTCTTT.

This clone showed up just once. V is TRBV6-6 and J is TRBJ1-2, with TRBD1 identical over 11 bases. After removal of 5 bases from V and 7 bases from J, the junction contained 9 bases not matched to a gene. The CDR3 has 15 amino acids. Germline-derived CDR1 and CDR2 are MNHNY and SVGAGI (reference sequence). CDR3 loop: CASSTQRDRGTGYTF. The DNA of the CDR3 is TGTGCCAGCAGTACTCAGCGGGACAGGGGGACTGGCTACACCTTC.

This clone has just one count. This chain's CDR3 is CASSKRAGTEAFF. In DNA, the CDR3 is TGTGCCAGCAGTAAGAGAGCAGGCACTGAAGCTTTCTTT. The V gene is TRBV27, the J gene TRBJ1-1; no definite D call. This CDR3 is built from 13 residues. V was cut by 5 bases and J by 4 bases, with 11 bases left in between. Germline loops: CDR1 MNHEY, CDR2 SMNVEV (reference sequence).

The chain uses TRBV27 and TRBJ2-7, with D possibly matching TRBD2 (6 bases). This CDR3 spans 16 amino acids. Deletions cut 0 bases from V and 3 bases from J, with 15 bases between. Germline-derived CDR1 and CDR2 are MNHEY and SMNVEV (reference sequence). The CDR3 reads CASSLSWDSAGYEQYF. In nucleotides, the CDR3 is TGTGCCAGCAGTTTATCCTGGGACTCCGCGGGCTACGAGCAGTACTTC.

The chain employs TRBV5-6 and TRBJ2-5; TRBD2 agrees at 7 bases. V shed 0 bases, J shed 5 bases, and the junction held 7 bases outside the gene matches. CDR1 is SGHDT, CDR2 YYEEEE, per germline. The CDR3 is made up of 15 amino acids. In nucleotides, the CDR3 is TGTGCCAGCAGCTTGGAGCTAGCGGATCCGGAGACCCAGTACTTC. This gives the protein CASSLELADPETQYF.

The rearrangement uses TRBV9 and TRBJ2-2; maybe TRBD2 (6 bases). CDR3 length equals 15 residues. Germline V lookup: CDR1 SGDLS, CDR2 YYNGEE. Trimming took off 2 bases at V and 0 bases at J, with 8 bases between the two ends. CDR3 protein: CASSVGLTNTGELFF. In DNA, the CDR3 is TGTGCCAGCAGCGTGGGACTTACGAACACCGGGGAGCTGTTTTTT.

J is TRBJ1-6 and V is TRBV4-1; D ambiguous. V lost 4 bases and J 4 bases, leaving 8 bases between the germline ends. Germline V CDR1 and CDR2: MGHRA, YSYEKL. CDR3 length: 14 residues. CDR3 residues: CASSPNGYNSPLHF. For the CDR3, the DNA is TGCGCCAGCAGCCCTAACGGGTATAATTCACCCCTCCACTTT.

V is TRBV18 and J is TRBJ2-1, with TRBD2 identical over 10 bases. Germline V gene lookup returns CDR1 KGHSH and CDR2 LQKENI. V dropped 2 bases and J dropped 3; count of bases not matched to a gene: 4. The CDR3 consists of 16 residues. Here the CDR3 DNA reads TGTGCCAGCTCACCAGTCTTAGCGGGGGGCTACAATGAGCAGTTCTTC. It encodes CASSPVLAGGYNEQFF. Drawing the rest from reference TRBV18 and TRBJ2-1, the complete variable domain is NAGVMQNPRHLVRRRGQEARLRCSPMKGHSHVYWYRQLPEEGLKFMVYLQKENIIDESGMPKERFSAEFPKEGPSILRIQQVVRGDSAAYFCASSPVLAGGYNEQFFGPGTRLTVL.